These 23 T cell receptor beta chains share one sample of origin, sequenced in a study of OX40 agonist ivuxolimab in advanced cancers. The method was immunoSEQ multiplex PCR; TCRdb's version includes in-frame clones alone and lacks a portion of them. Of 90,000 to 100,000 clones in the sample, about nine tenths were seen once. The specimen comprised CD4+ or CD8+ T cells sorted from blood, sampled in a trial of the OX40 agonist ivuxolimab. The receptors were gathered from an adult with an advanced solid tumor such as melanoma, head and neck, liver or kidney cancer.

The CDR3 DNA follows: TGCAGCGTTGAGGTCACTGAAGCTTTCTTT. Translated: CSVEVTEAFF. This chain uses TRBV29-1 with TRBJ1-1; D remains unclear. This CDR3 spans 10 amino acids. The V gene lost 3 bases and the J gene lost 4 bases, with 3 bases spanning the gap. The germline gives CDR1 SQVTM, CDR2 ANQGSEA.

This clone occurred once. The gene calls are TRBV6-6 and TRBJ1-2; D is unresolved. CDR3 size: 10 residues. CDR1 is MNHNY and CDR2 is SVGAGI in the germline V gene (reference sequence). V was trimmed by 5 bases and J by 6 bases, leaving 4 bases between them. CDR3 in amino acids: CASSGDGYTF. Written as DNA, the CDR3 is TGTGCCAGCAGTGGGGATGGCTACACCTTC.

The CDR3: CASSTRDREGEKLFF. Here the CDR3 DNA reads TGTGCCAGCAGTACGCGGGACAGGGAGGGGGAAAAACTGTTTTTT. This chain uses TRBV28 with TRBJ1-4, with 9 nucleotides matching TRBD1. The CDR3 covers 15 residues. The trim removed 5 bases at V and 8 bases at J, leaving 9 bases unmatched. The germline gives CDR1 MDHEN, CDR2 SYDVKM.

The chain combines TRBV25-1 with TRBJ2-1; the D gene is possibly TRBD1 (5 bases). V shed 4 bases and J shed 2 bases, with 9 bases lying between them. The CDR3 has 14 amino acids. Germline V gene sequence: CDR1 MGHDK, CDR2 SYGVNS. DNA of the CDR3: TGTGCCAGCAGTGGTGACAGTACCTACAATGAGCAGTTCTTC. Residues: CASSGDSTYNEQFF. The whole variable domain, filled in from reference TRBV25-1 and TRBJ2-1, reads EADIYQTPRYLVIGTGKKITLECSQTMGHDKMYWYQQDPGMELHLIHYSYGVNSTEKGDLSSESTVSRIRTEHFPLTLESARPSHTSQYLCASSGDSTYNEQFFGPGTRLTVL.

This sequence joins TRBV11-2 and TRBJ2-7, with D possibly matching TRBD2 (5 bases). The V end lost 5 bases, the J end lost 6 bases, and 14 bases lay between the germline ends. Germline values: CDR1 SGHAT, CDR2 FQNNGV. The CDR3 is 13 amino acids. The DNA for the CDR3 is TGTGCCAGCAGCAGTGGAGGCCGGACCGAGCAGTACTTC. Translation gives CASSSGGRTEQYF. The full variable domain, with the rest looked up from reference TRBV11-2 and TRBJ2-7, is EAGVAQSPRYKIIEKRQSVAFWCNPISGHATLYWYQQILGQGPKLLIQFQNNGVVDDSQLPKDRFSAERLKGVDSTLKIQPAKLEDSAVYLCASSSGGRTEQYFGPGTRLTVT.

The DNA for the CDR3 is TGCGCCAGCAGCTTGGATCGCGGAGGGGGGTCTAATGAGCAGTTCTTC. Amino acid sequence: CASSLDRGGGSNEQFF. V gene TRBV5-1 combines with J gene TRBJ2-1; D tentatively fits TRBD1 or TRBD2 (6 bases each). V was trimmed by 0 bases and J by 7 bases, leaving 17 bases between them. The germline V gene encodes CDR1 SGHRS and CDR2 YFSETQ. This CDR3 spans 16 amino acids. Full variable domain (remainder filled in from reference TRBV5-1 and TRBJ2-1): KAGVTQTPRYLIKTRGQQVTLSCSPISGHRSVSWYQQTPGQGLQFLFEYFSETQRNKGNFPGRFSGRQFSNSRSEMNVSTLELGDSALYLCASSLDRGGGSNEQFFGPGTRLTVL.

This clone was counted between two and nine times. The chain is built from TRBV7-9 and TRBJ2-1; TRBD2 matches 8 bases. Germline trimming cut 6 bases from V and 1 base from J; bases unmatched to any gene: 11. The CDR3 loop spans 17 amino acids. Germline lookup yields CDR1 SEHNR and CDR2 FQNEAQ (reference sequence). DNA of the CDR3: TGTGCCAGCAGAACTAAGCGGGAGATCGGGTCCTACAATGAGCAGTTCTTC. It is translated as CASRTKREIGSYNEQFF.

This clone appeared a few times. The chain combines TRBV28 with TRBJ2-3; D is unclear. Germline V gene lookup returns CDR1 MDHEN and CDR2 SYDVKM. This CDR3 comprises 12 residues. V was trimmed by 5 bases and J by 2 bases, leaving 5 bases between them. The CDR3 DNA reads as TGTGCCAGCAGTGGTGCCACAGATACGCAGTATTTT. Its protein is CASSGATDTQYF.

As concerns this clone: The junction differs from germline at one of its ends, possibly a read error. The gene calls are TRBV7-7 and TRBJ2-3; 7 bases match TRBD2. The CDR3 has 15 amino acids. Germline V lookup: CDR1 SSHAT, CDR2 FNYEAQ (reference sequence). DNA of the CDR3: TGTGCTAGCAGTCGACTAGCCCTGGTCACAGATACGCAGTATTTT. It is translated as CASSRLALVTDTQYF.

The CDR3 DNA is TGTGCCAGCAGTGTGGGGGGTCACAATGAGCAGTTCTTC. Its protein is CASSVGGHNEQFF. The chain is built from TRBV2 and TRBJ2-1; maybe TRBD2 (6 bases). Germline lookup yields CDR1 SNHLY and CDR2 FYNNEI. The V end was cut by 4 bases, the J end by 5 bases, with 9 bases between. The CDR3 runs to 13 residues.

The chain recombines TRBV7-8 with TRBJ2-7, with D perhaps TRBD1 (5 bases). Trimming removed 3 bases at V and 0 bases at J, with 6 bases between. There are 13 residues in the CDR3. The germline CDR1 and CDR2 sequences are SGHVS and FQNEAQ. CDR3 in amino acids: CASSFDSSYEQYF. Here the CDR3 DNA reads TGTGCCAGCAGCTTTGACAGCTCCTACGAGCAGTACTTC.

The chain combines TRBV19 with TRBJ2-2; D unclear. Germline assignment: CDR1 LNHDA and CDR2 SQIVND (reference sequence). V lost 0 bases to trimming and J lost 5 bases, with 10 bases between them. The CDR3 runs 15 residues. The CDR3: CASSIDPSRTGELFF. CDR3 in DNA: TGTGCCAGTAGTATAGATCCTAGTAGGACCGGGGAGCTGTTTTTT.

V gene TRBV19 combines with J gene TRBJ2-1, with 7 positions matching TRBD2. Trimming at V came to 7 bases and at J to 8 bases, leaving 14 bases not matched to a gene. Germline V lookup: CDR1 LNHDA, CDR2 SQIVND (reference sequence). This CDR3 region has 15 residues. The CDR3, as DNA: TGTGCCAGTACCCCCGTTTCTGGCGGGAGTTATGAGCAGTTCTTC. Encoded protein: CASTPVSGGSYEQFF.

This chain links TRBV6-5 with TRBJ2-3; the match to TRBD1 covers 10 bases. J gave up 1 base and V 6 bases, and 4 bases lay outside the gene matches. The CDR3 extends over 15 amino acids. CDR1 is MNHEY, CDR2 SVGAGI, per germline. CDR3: CASSPGTGGTDTQYF. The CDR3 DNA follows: TGTGCCAGCAGCCCCGGGACAGGGGGCACAGATACGCAGTATTTT.

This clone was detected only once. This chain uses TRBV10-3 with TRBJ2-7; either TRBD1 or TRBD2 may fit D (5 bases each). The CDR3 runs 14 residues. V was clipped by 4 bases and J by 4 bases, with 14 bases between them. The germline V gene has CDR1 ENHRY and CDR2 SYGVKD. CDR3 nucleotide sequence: TGTGCCATCAGTGGGGAGACAGATTTTTACGAGCAGTACTTC. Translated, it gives CAISGETDFYEQYF.

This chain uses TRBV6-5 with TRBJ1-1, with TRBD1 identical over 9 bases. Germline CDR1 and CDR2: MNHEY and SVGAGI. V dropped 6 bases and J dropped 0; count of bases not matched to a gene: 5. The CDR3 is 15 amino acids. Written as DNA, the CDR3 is TGTGCCAGCAGGGTACAGGGGGCTATGAACACTGAAGCTTTCTTT. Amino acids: CASRVQGAMNTEAFF.

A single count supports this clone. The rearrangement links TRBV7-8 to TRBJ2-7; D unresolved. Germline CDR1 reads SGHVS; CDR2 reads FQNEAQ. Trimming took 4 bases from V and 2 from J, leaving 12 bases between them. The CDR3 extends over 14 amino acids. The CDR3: CASSSYDVAYEQYF. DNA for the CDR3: TGTGCCAGCAGCTCTTACGACGTAGCCTACGAGCAGTACTTC.

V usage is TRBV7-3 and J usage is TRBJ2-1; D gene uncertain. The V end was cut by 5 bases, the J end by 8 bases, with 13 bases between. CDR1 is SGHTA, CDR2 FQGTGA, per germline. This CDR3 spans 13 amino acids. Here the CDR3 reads CASSPPSSYEQFF. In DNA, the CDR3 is TGTGCCAGCAGCCCGCCGTCGAGCTATGAGCAGTTCTTC.

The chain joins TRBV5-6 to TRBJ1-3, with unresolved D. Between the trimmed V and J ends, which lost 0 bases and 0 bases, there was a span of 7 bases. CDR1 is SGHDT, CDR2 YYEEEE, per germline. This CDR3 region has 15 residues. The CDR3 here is CASSLEANSGNTIYF. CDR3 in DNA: TGTGCCAGCAGCTTGGAGGCAAACTCTGGAAACACCATATATTTT.

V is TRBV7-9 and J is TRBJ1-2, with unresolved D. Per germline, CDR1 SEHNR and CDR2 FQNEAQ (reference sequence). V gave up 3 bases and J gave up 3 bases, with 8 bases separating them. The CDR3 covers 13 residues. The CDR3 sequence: CASSFGNHYGYTF. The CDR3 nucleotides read TGTGCCAGCAGCTTCGGGAACCACTATGGCTACACCTTC.

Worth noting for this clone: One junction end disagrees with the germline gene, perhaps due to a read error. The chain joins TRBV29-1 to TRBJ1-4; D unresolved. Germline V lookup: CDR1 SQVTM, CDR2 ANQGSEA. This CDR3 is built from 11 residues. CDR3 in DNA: TGCAGCGTAGAAGTTAATGAAAAACTGTTTTTT. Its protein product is CSVEVNEKLFF.

The CDR3 DNA follows: TGTGCCAGCGGCTCAGGGGACACAGATACGCAGTATTTT. Encoded protein: CASGSGDTDTQYF. The chain combines TRBV19 with TRBJ2-3; a weak D match, TRBD1 (6 bases). The CDR3 runs to 13 residues. CDR1 is LNHDA, CDR2 SQIVND, per germline (reference sequence). V was shortened by 9 bases and J by 2 bases, with 12 bases between the two germline ends.

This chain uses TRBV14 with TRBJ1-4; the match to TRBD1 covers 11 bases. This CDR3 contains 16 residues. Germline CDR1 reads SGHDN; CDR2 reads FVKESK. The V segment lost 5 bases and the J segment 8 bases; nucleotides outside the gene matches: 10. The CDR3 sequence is CASSNPRGTGGEKLFF. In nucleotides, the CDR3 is TGTGCCAGCAGCAACCCTAGAGGGACAGGGGGAGAAAAACTGTTTTTT. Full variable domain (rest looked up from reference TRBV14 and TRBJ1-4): EAGVTQFPSHSVIEKGQTVTLRCDPISGHDNLYWYRRVMGKEIKFLLHFVKESKQDESGMPNNRFLAERTGGTYSTLKVQPAELEDSGVYFCASSNPRGTGGEKLFFGSGTQLSVL.